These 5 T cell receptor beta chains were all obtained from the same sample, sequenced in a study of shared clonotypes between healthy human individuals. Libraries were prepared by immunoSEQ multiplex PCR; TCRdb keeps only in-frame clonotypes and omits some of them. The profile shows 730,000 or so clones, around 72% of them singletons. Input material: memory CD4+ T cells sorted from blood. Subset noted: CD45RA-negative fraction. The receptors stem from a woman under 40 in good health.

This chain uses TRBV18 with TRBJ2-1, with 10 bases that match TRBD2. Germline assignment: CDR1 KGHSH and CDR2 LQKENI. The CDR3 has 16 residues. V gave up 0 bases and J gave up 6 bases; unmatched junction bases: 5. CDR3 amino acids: CASSPPGLASLNEQFF. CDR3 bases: TGTGCCAGCTCACCACCGGGACTAGCGTCTCTCAATGAGCAGTTCTTC.

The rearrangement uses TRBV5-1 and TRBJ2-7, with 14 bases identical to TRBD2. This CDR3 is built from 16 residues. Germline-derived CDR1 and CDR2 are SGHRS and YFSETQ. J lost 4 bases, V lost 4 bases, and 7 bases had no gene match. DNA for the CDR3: TGCGCCAGCAGCCCTTACGGGACTAGCGGGAGATACGAGCAGTACTTC. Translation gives CASSPYGTSGRYEQYF.

In DNA, the CDR3 is TGTGCCAGTAGTATGTCCTACTCCAGGCTTGGCGAGCAGTTCTTC. It specifies CASSMSYSRLGEQFF. The rearrangement joins TRBV19 to TRBJ2-1; D unresolved. The V and J ends lost 3 bases and 10 bases respectively, with 19 bases between them. The CDR3 totals 15 residues. Germline CDR1 is LNHDA and CDR2 is SQIVND (reference sequence).

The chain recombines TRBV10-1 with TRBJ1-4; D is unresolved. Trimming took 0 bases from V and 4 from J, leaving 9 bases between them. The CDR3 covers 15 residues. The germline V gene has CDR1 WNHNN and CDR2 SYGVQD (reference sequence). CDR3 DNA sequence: TGCGCCAGCAGTGAGTCAACAGCTCGTAATGAAAAACTGTTTTTT. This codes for CASSESTARNEKLFF.

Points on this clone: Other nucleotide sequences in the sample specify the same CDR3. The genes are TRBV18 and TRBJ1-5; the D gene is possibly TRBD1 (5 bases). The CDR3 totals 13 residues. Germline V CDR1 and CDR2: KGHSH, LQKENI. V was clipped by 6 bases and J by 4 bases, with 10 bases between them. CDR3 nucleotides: TGTGCCAGCTCCCCAGGGCAGAATCAGCCCCAGCATTTT. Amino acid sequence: CASSPGQNQPQHF.